This TCR beta chain derives from a study of HIV-infected patients and healthy controls (dated by TCRdb to between 2012 and 2015). The sample holds many counts of this clonotype. Its antigen has not been determined. Base qualities are missing; no much larger clone stands one base away. The library came from 5' RACE. The reads were generated on an Illumina MiSeq. TCRdb passed the public sequencing reads through fastp at Q25 and MiXCR, retaining productive beta sequences. One record per CDR3 amino acid sequence lists the most common genes and DNA. Within this sample are 18,000 or so distinct CDR3 sequences, with about 19% of them counted one time only. The ten largest clones add up to around a third of the sample. Sequenced sample: CD8+ T cells from blood. The receptor comes from a human donor in good health.

The DNA sequence reads TGTGCCAGCAGTGACGGGGGGGCCACAGATACGCAGTATTTT. The encoded protein is CASSDGGATDTQYF. Rearrangement joined TRBV6-4 to TRBJ2-3; D gene: possibly TRBD2, on 7 matching bases. Counted from cysteine to phenylalanine, this CDR3 has 14 amino acids. Solely the CDR3 DNA is kept, with 42 bases framed from the first base. In the germline V gene, CDR1 corresponds to MRHNA and CDR2 to SNTAGT. V was cut back by 2 bases and J by 2 bases, leaving a gap of 8 bases between them.